Each of the 22 T cell receptor beta chains below was sequenced from the same sample in a study of cytotoxic CD8 clonotypes in ibrutinib-treated CLL. Clones were read by immunoSEQ multiplex PCR, and TCRdb kept only the in-frame ones, dropping some. The sample records approximately 48,000 clones, approximately 53% being singletons. The input for sequencing was PBMCs, taken after 12 months of ibrutinib treatment. These receptors all stem from a human donor with chronic lymphocytic leukemia.

In regard to this clone: Since a far larger clone is one base different, this is likely a read error. Given the absence of the conserved phenylalanine or tryptophan at the CDR3 end, a read error is likely. The CDR3 loop is CASRDGLSYEQYL. The CDR3 coding sequence is TGTGCCAGCAGAGACGGACTGTCCTACGAGCAGTACCTC. This chain links TRBV7-4 with TRBJ2-7; possible D gene TRBD2, 5 bases. Germline V gene data show CDR1 as SGHVT and CDR2 as SQSDAQ. Trimming shortened V by 6 bases and J by 1 base, and 10 bases separated the two germline ends. The CDR3 contains 13 residues.

The J gene is TRBJ2-5, the V gene TRBV18, with no clear D. The CDR3 contains 15 residues. In germline, CDR1 is KGHSH, CDR2 LQKENI. Between the trimmed V and J ends, which lost 1 base and 0 bases, there was a span of 9 bases. CDR3 bases: TGTGCCAGCTCACCACTCCCAACGTACCAAGAGACCCAGTACTTC. Protein sequence: CASSPLPTYQETQYF.

The DNA for the CDR3 is TGCGCCAGCAGCTCCTCGACACAACTGTTAGGCGCAGATACGCAGTATTTT. It encodes CASSSSTQLLGADTQYF. This chain joins TRBV5-1 and TRBJ2-3; D is uncertain. Between the trimmed V and J ends, which lost 3 bases and 4 bases, there was a span of 21 bases. The CDR3 spans 17 residues. Germline V lookup: CDR1 SGHRS, CDR2 YFSETQ. Using reference TRBV5-1 and TRBJ2-3 for the parts outside the CDR3, the full variable domain is KAGVTQTPRYLIKTRGQQVTLSCSPISGHRSVSWYQQTPGQGLQFLFEYFSETQRNKGNFPGRFSGRQFSNSRSEMNVSTLELGDSALYLCASSSSTQLLGADTQYFGPGTRLTVL.

A few counts support this clone. J is TRBJ1-2 and V is TRBV5-4; D is ambiguous. This CDR3 has 12 amino acids. Trimming removed 3 bases from V and 6 bases from J, with 9 bases in between. In germline, CDR1 is SGHNT, CDR2 YYREEE (reference sequence). CDR3 nucleotide sequence: TGTGCCAGCAGCTCGTTATTGGATGGCTACACCTTC. Translated, it gives CASSSLLDGYTF.

At least ten counts were recorded for this clone. The rearrangement joins TRBV10-3 to TRBJ2-7; 11 positions agree with TRBD1. This CDR3 is built from 13 residues. Germline V lookup: CDR1 ENHRY, CDR2 SYGVKD. The J segment lost 5 bases and the V segment lost 5 bases, leaving 2 bases of the junction unmatched. CDR3 loop: CAISKGQGDEQYF. In DNA form, the CDR3 reads TGTGCCATCAGTAAGGGACAGGGGGACGAGCAGTACTTC.

In its sample, this clone was seen a few times. V and J are TRBV5-1 and TRBJ1-1, with D uncertain. V lost 2 bases, J lost 1 base, and 6 bases lay in between. This CDR3 has 13 amino acids. CDR1 SGHRS and CDR2 YFSETQ come from the germline V gene. In DNA, the CDR3 is TGCGCCAGCAGCTTCATCGGGAACACTGAAGCTTTCTTT. It is translated as CASSFIGNTEAFF.

V and J are TRBV5-1 and TRBJ2-1; 8 bases are shared with TRBD2. Per germline, CDR1 SGHRS and CDR2 YFSETQ. J was trimmed by 7 bases and V by 0 bases; bases with no gene match: 12. The CDR3 extends over 17 amino acids. The CDR3, as DNA: TGCGCCAGCAGCTTGGCCAGAGGCACTAGCGGAAATAATGAGCAGTTCTTC. Its translation: CASSLARGTSGNNEQFF.

The chain is built from TRBV7-8 and TRBJ1-2; D uncertain. This CDR3 has 12 amino acids. Germline V CDR1 and CDR2: SGHVS, FQNEAQ. V lost 5 bases and J lost 1, with 5 bases in between. Here the CDR3 DNA reads TGTGCCAGCAGCGTCCTTAACTATGGCTACACCTTC. It translates to CASSVLNYGYTF.

V is TRBV15 and J is TRBJ1-5, with D unclear. The V gene's germline CDR1 is LNHNV and CDR2 YYDKDF (reference sequence). Trimming stripped 3 bases from V and 4 bases from J, with 13 bases between. The CDR3 is made up of 15 amino acids. The CDR3 sequence is CATSSRHALNQPQHF. The CDR3 nucleotides are TGTGCCACCAGCAGCCGACACGCGCTAAATCAGCCCCAGCATTTT. The full variable domain, completed using reference TRBV15 and TRBJ1-5, is DAMVIQNPRYQVTQFGKPVTLSCSQTLNHNVMYWYQQKSSQAPKLLFHYYDKDFNNEADTPDNFQSRRPNTSFCFLDIRSPGLGDTAMYLCATSSRHALNQPQHFGDGTRLSIL.

The chain recombines TRBV30 with TRBJ2-7, with 7 positions matching TRBD1. CDR1 and CDR2 (germline): GTSNPN, SVGIG (reference sequence). V was clipped by 3 bases and J by 3 bases; unmatched bases: 5. The CDR3 sequence is 13 residues long. DNA for the CDR3: TGTGCCTGGAGGGGTGACAGGGTCTACGAGCAGTACTTC. Its protein product is CAWRGDRVYEQYF.

The chain has TRBV29-1 and TRBJ2-7; possible D gene TRBD2, 5 bases. Germline CDR1 and CDR2: SQVTM and ANQGSEA. The CDR3 covers 12 residues. Trimming shortened V by 6 bases and J by 6 bases, and 15 bases separated the two germline ends. CDR3 amino acids: CSVSLSGPEQYF. CDR3 DNA: TGCAGCGTCTCCTTAAGCGGCCCCGAGCAGTACTTC.

The V and J genes are TRBV5-1 and TRBJ2-1; 9 nucleotides match TRBD2. Unmatched junction bases numbered 11, after V lost 4 bases and J lost 0 bases. Germline lookup yields CDR1 SGHRS and CDR2 YFSETQ. The CDR3 sequence is 18 residues long. CDR3 in DNA: TGCGCCAGCAGCCCAGGTTGGCGGGAGGGCCCCTCCTACAATGAGCAGTTCTTC. Amino acids: CASSPGWREGPSYNEQFF. Supplemented by reference TRBV5-1 and TRBJ2-1, the full variable domain reads KAGVTQTPRYLIKTRGQQVTLSCSPISGHRSVSWYQQTPGQGLQFLFEYFSETQRNKGNFPGRFSGRQFSNSRSEMNVSTLELGDSALYLCASSPGWREGPSYNEQFFGPGTRLTVL.

This clone was counted between two and nine times. This chain uses TRBV2 with TRBJ1-1, with a tentative D call TRBD1 (6 bases). CDR3 size: 15 residues. Trimming stripped 7 bases from V and 5 bases from J, with 20 bases between. Germline V gene lookup returns CDR1 SNHLY and CDR2 FYNNEI. This chain's CDR3 is CASISSIQGTTEAFF. The CDR3 coding sequence is TGTGCCAGCATATCGTCCATACAGGGTACGACTGAAGCTTTCTTT.

This chain joins TRBV5-1 and TRBJ1-2; 9 bases agree with TRBD1. The germline V gene encodes CDR1 SGHRS and CDR2 YFSETQ. The CDR3 is 15 residues long. Trimming cost V 3 bases and J 4 bases; bases outside gene matches: 7. CDR3 sequence (DNA): TGCGCCAGCAGCTCCAGAACAGGGGGCGCCTATGGCTACACCTTC. Residues: CASSSRTGGAYGYTF.

This sequence joins TRBV28 and TRBJ1-5, with D uncertain. The CDR3 runs to 15 residues. CDR1 is MDHEN and CDR2 is SYDVKM in the germline V gene. The V gene lost 5 bases and the J gene lost 3 bases, with 14 bases spanning the gap. The CDR3 sequence is CASSLPTLPNQPQHF. In DNA form, the CDR3 reads TGTGCCAGCAGTCTCCCAACCCTCCCCAATCAGCCCCAGCATTTT.

This chain links TRBV10-2 with TRBJ2-7; 8 nucleotides line up with TRBD2. Per the germline V gene, CDR1 is WSHSY and CDR2 is SAAADI. Losses at the gene ends were 3 bases for V and 2 bases for J; bases not matched to a gene: 6. The CDR3 has 15 residues. The CDR3 DNA is TGCGCCAGCAGTGATAGGGCGGGAGGCCCCTACGAGCAGTACTTC. This sequence encodes CASSDRAGGPYEQYF.

In this sample, this clone turned up a few times. The chain has TRBV27 and TRBJ1-2; D gene uncertain. Between the trimmed V and J ends, which lost 4 bases and 4 bases, there was a span of 19 bases. Germline lookup yields CDR1 MNHEY and CDR2 SMNVEV (reference sequence). The CDR3 has 16 amino acids. CDR3 sequence (DNA): TGTGCCAGCAGTTGGAGGGCAGCACCACCAGCCTATGGCTACACCTTC. Translation gives CASSWRAAPPAYGYTF.

V and J are TRBV28 and TRBJ2-7; 8 bases are shared with TRBD2. The V gene's germline CDR1 is MDHEN and CDR2 SYDVKM. CDR3 size: 11 residues. Unmatched junction bases numbered 1, after V lost 6 bases and J lost 6 bases. The CDR3 is CASSGRVEQYF. CDR3 nucleotides: TGTGCCAGCAGCGGGAGGGTCGAGCAGTACTTC.

The chain couples TRBV30 to TRBJ1-4, with D possibly matching TRBD1 (5 bases). Germline V gene sequence: CDR1 GTSNPN, CDR2 SVGIG (reference sequence). Trimming cost V 2 bases and J 3 bases, with 10 bases left between them. The CDR3 length is 14 residues. DNA for the CDR3: TGTGCCTGGAGTTTTTCGGGGGCTAATGAAAAACTGTTTTTT. Its translation: CAWSFSGANEKLFF. Using reference TRBV30 and TRBJ1-4 for the parts outside the CDR3, the full variable domain is SQTIHQWPATLVQPVGSPLSLECTVEGTSNPNLYWYRQAAGRGLQLLFYSVGIGQISSEVPQNLSASRPQDRQFILSSKKLLLSDSGFYLCAWSFSGANEKLFFGSGTQLSVL.

Here the CDR3 DNA reads TGCAGTGCTTCAGGGGACTATGGCTACACCTTC. Translated: CSASGDYGYTF. The V gene is TRBV20-1, the J gene TRBJ1-2; tentatively, D is TRBD1 (6 bases). The ends were cut back, 5 bases at V and 3 bases at J, with 7 bases in the middle. This CDR3 is built from 11 residues. Germline CDR1 DFQATT, CDR2 SNEGSKA (reference sequence).

This clone has a count of ten or more. The chain combines TRBV6-6 with TRBJ2-5; D ambiguous. The germline V gene encodes CDR1 MNHNY and CDR2 SVGAGI (reference sequence). The CDR3 runs to 14 residues. V was pared by 0 bases and J by 2 bases, with 7 bases between. The CDR3 DNA is TGTGCCAGCAGTTACTCACTCGCTCAAGAGACCCAGTACTTC. This translates into CASSYSLAQETQYF.

This chain uses TRBV5-6 with TRBJ2-2; D uncertain. This CDR3 has 15 amino acids. Germline CDR1 SGHDT, CDR2 YYEEEE. V was cut by 0 bases and J by 3 bases, with 9 bases left in between. The CDR3 sequence: CASSLGVGYTGELFF. CDR3 coding DNA: TGTGCCAGCAGCTTGGGCGTCGGATACACCGGGGAGCTGTTTTTT.